This paragraph covers one TCR beta chain sequence. Its antigen remains unknown. Unique molecular identifiers tagged every individual TCR cDNA molecule. From the 5' RACE reads, TCRdb called clonotypes with MiXCR, one entry per CDR3 protein. The sample lists about 100,000 distinct CDR3 sequences, around 4.8% occurring once. The data were taken from a study of spatial heterogeneity in lung cancer. Study details: Each unique TCR and UMI combination was seen more than ten times on average in raw reads. General study points: Expanded intratumoral alpha and beta TCR counts tracked tumor mutation counts.

Time point in this sample: sample taken at primary tumor resection. The donors, roughly 70 patients with untreated early-stage non-small cell lung cancer, provided the samples. This CDR3 spans 15 amino acids. V was shortened by 8 bases and J by 13 bases, with 27 bases between the two germline ends. The germline CDR1 and CDR2 sequences are SEHNR and FQNEAQ (reference sequence). The J gene is TRBJ2-1, the V gene TRBV7-9; D is perhaps TRBD2 (5 bases). The sample consisted of lung tumor tissue, taken at surgery. The receptor comes from a male donor with early-stage non-small cell lung cancer. The CDR3 bases are TGTGCCAGCGCCATAGTCGGCGGGCACGAGGTAATACAGTTCTTC. This sequence encodes CASAIVGGHEVIQFF.